The 28 T cell receptor beta chains reported below all come from one sample, sequenced in a study of blood T cells in healthy people across ages (dated by TCRdb to between 2014 and 2017). Receptor amplification or capture employed 5' RACE. Sequencing was performed on an Illumina HiSeq 2500. The second PCR ran for roughly 7 to 11 cycles and used a J-beta primer mix along with a sample-barcoded 5' primer. TCRdb passed the public sequencing reads through fastp at Q25 and MiXCR, retaining productive beta sequences. Each record represents a unique CDR3 protein, reported with the most common genes and DNA among its rows. Here the sample has under 1,000,000 distinct CDR3 sequences; 35% to 40% occur a single time. The ten largest account for 10% to 15% of the sample. Sequenced material: blood. The receptors were sampled from a young man in good health.

The sample holds a few counts of this clonotype. The chain joins TRBV20-1 to TRBJ2-1; D not resolved. Germline V CDR1 and CDR2: DFQATT, SNEGSKA (reference sequence). Deletions cut 2 bases from V and 6 bases from J, with 17 bases between. This CDR3 region has 15 residues. The DNA of the CDR3 is TGCAGTGCTAGACTGTACAGTCCCTCGCGCAATGAGCAGTTCTTC. It codes for CSARLYSPSRNEQFF.

The chain recombines TRBV7-9 with TRBJ2-1; D is possibly TRBD1 or TRBD2 (5 bases each). Germline V lookup: CDR1 SEHNR, CDR2 FQNEAQ (reference sequence). Trimming took 5 bases from V and 13 from J, leaving 18 bases between them. CDR3 size: 13 residues. CDR3 nucleotide sequence: TGTGCCAGCAGCAACGAGGGGTTCGGGGCTCAGTTCTTC. Its protein product is CASSNEGFGAQFF.

This chain uses TRBV5-6 with TRBJ1-2, with D tentatively TRBD1 (6 bases). V lost 0 bases, J lost 7 bases, and 16 bases lay in between. CDR1 is SGHDT and CDR2 is YYEEEE in the germline V gene. This CDR3 is 15 amino acids long. This CDR3 is CASSLGEGGGIGYTF. The CDR3 coding sequence is TGTGCCAGCAGCTTGGGGGAAGGAGGGGGGATTGGCTACACCTTC.

This clonotype was seen repeatedly, ten times or more. The chain carries TRBV5-1 and TRBJ1-2; D perhaps matches TRBD1 (5 bases). Looked up from germline, CDR1 is SGHRS and CDR2 is YFSETQ. This CDR3 contains 13 residues. V was pared by 3 bases and J by 8 bases, with 14 bases between. CDR3 region: CASSWTRGVGYTF. DNA of the CDR3: TGCGCCAGCAGCTGGACACGGGGGGTCGGCTACACCTTC.

V gene TRBV5-1 combines with J gene TRBJ2-1; 7 positions match TRBD1. Germline CDR1 and CDR2: SGHRS and YFSETQ. Trimming took 7 bases from V and 2 from J; bases not matched to a gene: 6. The CDR3 loop spans 14 amino acids. CDR3 sequence reads: CASHRDSAYNEQFF. The CDR3 bases are TGCGCCAGCCACCGGGACAGCGCCTACAATGAGCAGTTCTTC.

The chain employs TRBV4-2 and TRBJ2-1; D gene unclear. The last part of the DNA fits TRBJ2-7 better; the J call may be wrong. This CDR3 is 15 amino acids long. Germline V CDR1 and CDR2: LGHNA, YNFKEQ. CDR3 nucleotides: TGTGCCAGCAGCCAAGATTTACCCGTTTCCAATGAGCAGTACTTC. As protein: CASSQDLPVSNEQYF.

About this clonotype itself: Since a much larger clone is just one base distant, this may be a read error. This sequence joins TRBV20-1 and TRBJ2-7; D is unclear. CDR1 and CDR2 (germline): DFQATT, SNEGSKA (reference sequence). Trimming removed 3 bases from V and 2 bases from J, with 14 bases in between. The CDR3 is 14 residues long. The CDR3, as DNA: TGCAGTGCTAGTGGGCCGGAGAGCCCCTACGAGCAGTACTTC. Its protein product is CSASGPESPYEQYF.

The chain carries TRBV10-3 and TRBJ1-2; no reliable D call. Trimming left V 3 bases short and J 4 bases short, with 18 bases between. The CDR3 runs 16 residues. Germline assignment: CDR1 ENHRY and CDR2 SYGVKD. CDR3 protein: CAISDTYTAGIYGYTF. The CDR3 DNA reads TGTGCCATCAGTGATACATATACGGCGGGGATCTATGGCTACACCTTC.

Comment on this clonotype: At one of its ends the junction is not consistent with the germline gene, which may arise from a read error. The CDR3 DNA reads TGTGCCAGCACTTTACCAGGGGCAGAAGCTTTCTTT. Protein sequence: CASTLPGAEAFF. This rearrangement joins TRBV12-3 or TRBV12-4 to TRBJ1-1, with a possible D match to TRBD1 (6 bases). This CDR3 spans 12 amino acids.

The chain couples TRBV2 to TRBJ1-1, with a possible D match to TRBD1 (6 bases). Trimming cost V 2 bases and J 4 bases, with 29 bases left between them. Germline-derived CDR1 and CDR2 are SNHLY and FYNNEI. CDR3 length: 20 amino acids. The CDR3 loop is CASSEFLGLQGTGGGTEAFF. The DNA of the CDR3 is TGTGCCAGCAGTGAATTTCTAGGACTCCAGGGGACCGGCGGGGGCACTGAAGCTTTCTTT. Variable domain in full (rest from reference TRBV2 and TRBJ1-1): EPEVTQTPSHQVTQMGQEVILRCVPISNHLYFYWYRQILGQKVEFLVSFYNNEISEKSEIFDDQFSVERPDGSNFTLKIRSTKLEDSAMYFCASSEFLGLQGTGGGTEAFFGQGTRLTVV.

At least ten counts were recorded for this clonotype. This chain connects TRBV6-5 to TRBJ2-3; D uncertain. The CDR3 runs 13 residues. Trimming removed 6 bases from V and 3 bases from J, with 10 bases in between. Looked up from germline, CDR1 is MNHEY and CDR2 is SVGAGI. CDR3 protein: CASSAPATDTQYF. The CDR3 DNA is TGTGCCAGCAGCGCCCCAGCTACAGATACGCAGTATTTT.

The chain couples TRBV10-3 to TRBJ1-1; 7 nucleotides match TRBD1. J was trimmed by 3 bases and V by 0 bases; bases with no gene match: 4. CDR1 is ENHRY, CDR2 SYGVKD, per germline. The CDR3 consists of 15 residues. As DNA, the CDR3 is TGTGCCATCAGTGAGTCCGGGGGACAGTACACTGAAGCTTTCTTT. Its protein product is CAISESGGQYTEAFF.

This clonotype was counted only a few times. A much larger clone sits a single nucleotide away, making a read error possible. The chain has TRBV4-1 and TRBJ2-6; maybe TRBD1 (5 bases). V gave up 0 bases and J gave up 6 bases, with 9 bases separating them. The CDR3 consists of 15 residues. CDR1 and CDR2 (germline): MGHRA, YSYEKL. CDR3 sequence (DNA): TGCGCCAGCAGCCAAGAAGCCAGGGTGGCCAACGTCCTGACTTTC. Its protein is CASSQEARVANVLTF.

This clonotype has only a few counts. One end of the junction does not line up with germline, which may come from a read error. The chain carries TRBV5-1 and TRBJ2-7; 7 positions match TRBD1. The CDR3 consists of 14 residues. Germline V gene lookup returns CDR1 SGHRS and CDR2 YFSETQ. This CDR3 is CASSVGQGAYEQYF. Written as DNA, the CDR3 is TGTGCCAGCAGCGTAGGGCAGGGGGCCTACGAGCAGTACTTC.

The chain employs TRBV30 and TRBJ1-4; 7 nucleotides align to TRBD1. The J segment lost 5 bases and the V segment lost 5 bases, leaving 11 bases of the junction unmatched. The CDR3 contains 15 residues. Germline loops: CDR1 GTSNPN, CDR2 SVGIG (reference sequence). CDR3 protein: CAWDKLGGANEKLFF. CDR3 in DNA: TGTGCCTGGGACAAACTAGGGGGCGCAAATGAAAAACTGTTTTTT.

This sequence joins TRBV29-1 and TRBJ2-1; TRBD1 aligns across 8 bases. The germline gives CDR1 SQVTM, CDR2 ANQGSEA. This CDR3 comprises 12 residues. The CDR3 coding sequence is TGCAGTGGACAGGGCCGGGATAATGAGCAGTTCTTC. Its protein product is CSGQGRDNEQFF.

This clonotype was seen at least ten times. The chain's CDR3 is CSATGGIYGYTF. The CDR3 DNA is TGCAGCGCGACAGGGGGCATCTATGGCTACACCTTC. The rearrangement uses TRBV29-1 and TRBJ1-2, with 10 bases lining up with TRBD1. The V and J ends lost 7 bases and 4 bases, in that order; junction bases with no gene match: 3. Germline V gene lookup returns CDR1 SQVTM and CDR2 ANQGSEA. This CDR3 is built from 12 residues.

Turning to this clonotype: A much larger clone differs by one base, so this may be a read error. CDR3 sequence: CANSTGLAIETQYF. In DNA form, the CDR3 reads TGTGCCAACAGCACAGGCTTAGCGATAGAGACCCAGTACTTC. The rearrangement links TRBV12-3 or TRBV12-4 to TRBJ2-7; D is perhaps TRBD1 or TRBD2 (5 bases each). The DNA end lines up better with TRBJ2-5; the J call may be wrong. The CDR3 covers 14 residues.

On this clonotype: The junction departs from germline at one end; a sequencing error may be responsible. The chain carries TRBV7-9 and TRBJ2-2; 7 nucleotides match TRBD1. CDR3 size: 16 residues. Germline-derived CDR1 and CDR2 are SEHNR and FQNEAQ (reference sequence). CDR3 in amino acids: CASSPRQGANAGELFF. CDR3 nucleotide sequence: TGTGCCAGCAGCCCTAGACAGGGAGCGAACGCCGGGGAGCTGTTTTTT. Using reference TRBV7-9 and TRBJ2-2 for the parts outside the CDR3, the full variable domain is DTGVSQNPRHKITKRGQNVTFRCDPISEHNRLYWYRQTLGQGPEFLTYFQNEAQLEKSRLLSDRFSAERPKGSFSTLEIQRTEQGDSAMYLCASSPRQGANAGELFFGEGSRLTVL.

The rearrangement links TRBV7-2 to TRBJ2-1; D remains unclear. CDR1 is SGHTA, CDR2 FQGNSA, per germline. CDR3 size: 12 residues. Trimming cost V 8 bases and J 7 bases, with 12 bases left between them. CDR3 region: CASRRSANEQFF. The CDR3 region has the DNA TGTGCCAGCCGCAGGTCGGCAAATGAGCAGTTCTTC.

The chain recombines TRBV9 with TRBJ2-5; D remains unclear. Germline CDR1 is SGDLS and CDR2 is YYNGEE. The V gene lost 0 bases and the J gene lost 11 bases, with 14 bases spanning the gap. The CDR3 sequence is 13 residues long. CDR3 sequence (DNA): TGTGCCAGCAGCGTAGAGAGGTACAATGAGCAGTACTTC. Protein product: CASSVERYNEQYF.

The chain has TRBV5-5 and TRBJ1-1; a possible D gene is TRBD1 (6 bases). Looked up from germline, CDR1 is SGHKS and CDR2 is YYEKEE (reference sequence). V lost 4 bases to trimming and J lost 2 bases, with 9 bases between them. The CDR3 spans 13 residues. The CDR3 is CASSPDSNTEAFF. DNA of the CDR3: TGTGCCAGCAGCCCGGACAGCAACACTGAAGCTTTCTTT.

This chain uses TRBV6-5 with TRBJ2-1, with D hard to call. CDR3 size: 15 residues. CDR1 and CDR2 (germline): MNHEY, SVGAGI. The germline V and J ends were trimmed by 6 bases and 5 bases, with 17 bases remaining between them. In nucleotides, the CDR3 is TGTGCCAGCAGAACCCCCGGGCAGGTTAACAATGAGCAGTTCTTC. It yields the protein CASRTPGQVNNEQFF.

The chain uses TRBV4-2 and TRBJ1-5, with no clear D. There are 13 residues in the CDR3. V was trimmed by 0 bases and J by 4 bases, leaving 4 bases between them. The germline V gene encodes CDR1 LGHNA and CDR2 YNFKEQ. The CDR3 loop is CASSQEKNQPQHF. The CDR3 DNA reads as TGTGCCAGCAGCCAAGAAAAGAATCAGCCCCAGCATTTT.

This clonotype was seen more than once but under ten times. The chain links TRBV12-3 or TRBV12-4 to TRBJ1-2, with 7 positions matching TRBD1. The V and J ends lost 5 bases and 11 bases, in that order; junction bases with no gene match: 14. The CDR3 runs to 14 residues. CDR3 DNA: TGTGCCAGCAGTGGGGGGACAGCACACCGGGGTTACACCTTC. This sequence encodes CASSGGTAHRGYTF.

This clonotype has a handful of counts. The V and J genes are TRBV12-3 or TRBV12-4 and TRBJ2-5; 7 bases agree with TRBD2. Losses at the gene ends were 6 bases for V and 5 bases for J; bases not matched to a gene: 6. This CDR3 has 13 residues. Here the CDR3 DNA reads TGTGCCAGCAGCCGATGGGGAGGGGAGACCCAGTACTTC. Amino acid sequence: CASSRWGGETQYF.

V gene TRBV7-9 combines with J gene TRBJ2-1; 14 nucleotides agree with TRBD2. CDR3 length equals 19 residues. The V gene end was trimmed by 10 bases and the J gene end by 0 bases; junction bases not matched to a gene: 14. Germline V CDR1 and CDR2: SEHNR, FQNEAQ (reference sequence). CDR3 in DNA: TGTGCCACCGCGGCACCGGGACTAGCGGGAGAGAGCTCCTACAATGAGCAGTTCTTC. The encoded protein is CATAAPGLAGESSYNEQFF.

The chain employs TRBV27 and TRBJ2-3; D gene uncertain. This CDR3 has 14 amino acids. Germline V gives CDR1 MNHEY, CDR2 SMNVEV (reference sequence). Trimming cost V 7 bases and J 2 bases, with 13 bases left between them. This CDR3 is CASTPGRITDTQYF. The CDR3 nucleotides read TGTGCCAGCACACCGGGCAGAATCACAGATACGCAGTATTTT.